Listed below are T cell receptor beta chains from one sample, sequenced in a study of blood T cells in healthy people across ages. Each CDR3 protein is one row after TCRdb ran MiXCR on the 5' RACE reads. The sample contains over 500,000 distinct CDR3 sequences, 52% of which appear only once. Sequencing was performed on blood. The receptors derive from a woman older than 75 in good health. Both conserved end residues are part of each CDR3. D genes are given only for firm matches. Some rows have no size entry. The others give once, few or many, or a class for an expanded clone.

d_call j_call v_call clone_size cdr3_nt cdr3_aa
- TRBJ1-1 TRBV25-1 few TGTGCCAGCAGTGGCGTTGACAGGCTGAACACTGAAGCTTTCTTT CASSGVDRLNTEAFF
- TRBJ2-3 TRBV15 - TGTGCCACCAGCAGAGATTTAAGTGGCCTACGTAGCACAGATACGCAGTATTTT CATSRDLSGLRSTDTQYF
TRBD2 TRBJ2-5 TRBV4-2 few TGTGCCAGCAGCCAAGAATTGGGACTAGCGGGGGAACAAGCGACCCAGTACTTC CASSQELGLAGEQATQYF
- TRBJ2-3 TRBV11-1 - TGTGCCAGCAGCTTAGTTCGGCCGGCAGATACGCAGTATTTT CASSLVRPADTQYF
- TRBJ2-1 TRBV6-6 - TGTGCCAGCAGTTACGACATCTACAATGAGCAGTTCTTC CASSYDIYNEQFF
TRBD1 TRBJ2-7 TRBV28 - TGTGCCAGCAGTTCGACAGGGGGACTGTCCTACGAGCAGTACTTC CASSSTGGLSYEQYF
TRBD2 TRBJ2-1 TRBV29-1 few TGCAGCGTTGGTGGCGGGGGGTCTAATGAGCAGTTCTTC CSVGGGGSNEQFF
- TRBJ2-1 TRBV7-9 many TGTGCCAGCAGCTTAGAGTCAGGGATGGAGAATGAGCAGTTCTTC CASSLESGMENEQFF
TRBD1 TRBJ2-5 TRBV28 - TGTGCCAGCAGCCCCTCGGACAGGGAAGAGACCCAGTACTTC CASSPSDREETQYF
- TRBJ1-2 TRBV6-5 - TGTGCCAGCAGAAGGCAGGAGCCCTATGGCTACACCTTC CASRRQEPYGYTF
- TRBJ2-7 TRBV21-1 many TGTGCCAGCAGCAAAATCCTGGGGCTGGTCCGTCGAAGGAGCGAGCAGTACTTC CASSKILGLVRRRSEQYF
TRBD1 TRBJ1-1 TRBV6-1 few TGTGCCAGCAGCCAAGGACAGGGGGGGTATCGAGGCACTGAAGCTTTCTTT CASSQGQGGYRGTEAFF
- TRBJ1-2 TRBV9 many TGTGCCAGCAGCACCCCGATGGGGCTAACGGGGGGCTACACCTTC CASSTPMGLTGGYTF
TRBD1 TRBJ1-1 TRBV6-5 - TGTGCCAGCTCTCCGCCGGGACAGCTTGAAGCTTTCTTT CASSPPGQLEAFF